This TCR beta chain was retrieved from a study of T-cell reconstitution after alpha-beta-depleted transplantation in children. A library of TCRbeta sequences, prepared with unique molecular identifiers, was generated. TCRdb re-called the PCR reads through MiXCR, storing one row per CDR3 protein. The sample carries about 160,000 distinct CDR3 sequences, roughly 10% recorded once. This clonotype was recorded at least ten times. The antigen remains undetermined. Study conclusions and caveats: Reports say that about two months after transplant, the alpha-beta T cells came out of several hundred graft clones that had expanded. T-cell counts and diversity were attributed mostly to newly produced T cells one year after transplant.

This sequence originates from a boy between 2 and 10 years old with acute myeloid leukemia, due to receive a stem cell transplant. The sample here was PBMCs, taken before TCRalphabeta/CD19-depleted stem cell transplant.

The CDR3 sequence is CASSRLVGVNYGYTF. The CDR3 DNA follows: TGTGCCAGCAGCCGGTTAGTAGGAGTTAACTATGGCTACACCTTC. The V and J genes are TRBV12-3 or TRBV12-4 and TRBJ1-2, with no clear D. The V and J ends lost 6 bases and 1 base respectively, with 15 bases between them. CDR3 length: 15 residues.